This paragraph reports one T cell receptor (beta chain). Its target antigen remains unknown. One base away there is no much larger clone; base qualities are not given. The data derive from a study of T-cell reconstitution after alpha-beta-depleted transplantation in children (TCRdb year 2016). Background on the whole study: The study quantitatively tracked T-cell immune reconstitution after TCRalphabeta/CD19-depleted allogeneic hematopoietic cell transplantation in children using TCR repertoire profiling.

Compared with germline, V lacks 10 bases and J lacks 4 bases; bases without a gene match: 2. The CDR3 starts with the cysteine, ends with the phenylalanine, and has 12 residues. CDR3 DNA only is kept here, 36 bases in frame from base 1. Library method: PCR. Reads for this sample came from an Illumina HiSeq 2500. TCR library preparation used molecular barcoding, with unique molecular identifiers applied to normalize quantification of the TCRbeta repertoire. TCRdb reran the public reads through fastp at Q25 and MiXCR, keeping productive beta chains. Rows with a matching CDR3 protein are joined into one entry that keeps the most common DNA and genes. Here the sample has about 370,000 distinct CDR3 sequences; around 21% occur a single time. Of the sample, around 3.9% is held by the ten largest clones.

Source: PBMCs from the stem cell graft donor, taken from the stem cell graft. The chain was built from TRBV12-3 or TRBV12-4 and TRBJ1-5; the junction holds 9 bases that match TRBD1. This receptor was obtained from a human donor who donated a stem cell graft to a child with acute myeloid leukemia. The CDR3 has the sequence CATGQGNQPQHF. The nucleotide sequence reads as follows: TGTGCCACCGGACAGGGGAATCAGCCCCAGCATTTT.